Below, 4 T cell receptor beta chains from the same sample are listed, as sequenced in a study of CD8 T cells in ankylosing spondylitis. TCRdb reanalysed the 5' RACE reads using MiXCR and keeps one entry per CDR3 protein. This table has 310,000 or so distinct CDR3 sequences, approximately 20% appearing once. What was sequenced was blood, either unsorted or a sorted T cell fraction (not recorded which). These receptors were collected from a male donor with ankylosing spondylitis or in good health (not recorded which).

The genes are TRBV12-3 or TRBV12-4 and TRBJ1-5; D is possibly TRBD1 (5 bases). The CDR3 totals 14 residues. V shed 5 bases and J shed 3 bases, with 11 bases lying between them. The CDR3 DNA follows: TGTGCCAGCAGTCACCGGGACCCCAATCAGCCCCAGCATTTT. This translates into CASSHRDPNQPQHF.

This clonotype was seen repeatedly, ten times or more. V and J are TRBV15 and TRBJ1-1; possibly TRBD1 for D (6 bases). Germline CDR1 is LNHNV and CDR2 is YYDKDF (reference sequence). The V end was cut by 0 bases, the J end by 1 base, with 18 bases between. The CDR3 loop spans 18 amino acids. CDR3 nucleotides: TGTGCCACCAGCAGAGATGCCCTGGGGGCGCTGGGGAACACTGAAGCTTTCTTT. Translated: CATSRDALGALGNTEAFF. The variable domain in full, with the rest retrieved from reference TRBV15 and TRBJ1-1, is DAMVIQNPRYQVTQFGKPVTLSCSQTLNHNVMYWYQQKSSQAPKLLFHYYDKDFNNEADTPDNFQSRRPNTSFCFLDIRSPGLGDTAMYLCATSRDALGALGNTEAFFGQGTRLTVV.

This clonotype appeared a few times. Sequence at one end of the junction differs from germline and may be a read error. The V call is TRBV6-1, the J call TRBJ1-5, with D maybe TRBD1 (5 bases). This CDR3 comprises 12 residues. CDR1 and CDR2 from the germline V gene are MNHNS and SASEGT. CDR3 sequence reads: CASNQGYQPPHF. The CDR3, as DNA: TGTGCCAGCAACCAGGGCTATCAGCCCCCGCATTTT.

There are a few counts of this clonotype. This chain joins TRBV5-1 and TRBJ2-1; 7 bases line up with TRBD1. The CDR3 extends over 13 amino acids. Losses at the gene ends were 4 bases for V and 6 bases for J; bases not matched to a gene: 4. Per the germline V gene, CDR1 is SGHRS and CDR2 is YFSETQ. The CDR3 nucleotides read TGCGCCAGCAGCCTTGGACAGGCCAATGAGCAGTTCTTC. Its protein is CASSLGQANEQFF.